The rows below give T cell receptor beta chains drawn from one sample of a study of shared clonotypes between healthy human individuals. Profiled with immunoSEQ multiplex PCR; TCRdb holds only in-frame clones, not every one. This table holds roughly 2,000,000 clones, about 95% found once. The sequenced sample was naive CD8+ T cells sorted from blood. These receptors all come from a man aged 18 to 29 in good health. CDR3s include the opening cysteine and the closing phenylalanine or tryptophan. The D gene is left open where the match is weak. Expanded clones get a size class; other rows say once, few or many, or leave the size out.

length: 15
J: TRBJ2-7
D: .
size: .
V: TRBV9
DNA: TGTGCCAGCAGCGTAGGTGGGGGCCCCCCCTACGAGCAGTACTTC
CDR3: CASSVGGGPPYEQYF

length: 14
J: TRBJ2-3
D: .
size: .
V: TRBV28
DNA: TGTGCCAGCAGTTGGGGGCAGAGCACAGATACGCAGTATTTT
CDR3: CASSWGQSTDTQYF

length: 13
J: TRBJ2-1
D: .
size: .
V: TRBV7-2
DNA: TGTGCCAGCAGCTGGGATGGGAGCAATGAGCAGTTCTTC
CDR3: CASSWDGSNEQFF

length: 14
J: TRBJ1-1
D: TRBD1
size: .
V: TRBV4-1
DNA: TGCGCCAGCAGACACGACAGGGGGCGGACTGAAGCTTTCTTT
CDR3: CASRHDRGRTEAFF

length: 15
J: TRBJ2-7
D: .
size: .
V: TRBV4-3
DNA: TGCGCCAGCAGCCAAGCGCAGGGGTACTCCTACGAGCAGTACTTC
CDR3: CASSQAQGYSYEQYF

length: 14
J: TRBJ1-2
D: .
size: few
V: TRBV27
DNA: TGTGCCAGCAGCCCCGGAAGGGCGAGATATGGCTACACCTTC
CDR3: CASSPGRARYGYTF

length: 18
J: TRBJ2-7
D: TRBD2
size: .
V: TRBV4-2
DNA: TGTGCCAGCAGCCAAGAGCATGTCGTGGGACTAGCAGTTTACGAGCAGTACTTC
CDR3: CASSQEHVVGLAVYEQYF

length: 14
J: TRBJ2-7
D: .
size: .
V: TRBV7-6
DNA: TGTGCCAGCAGCCGACTCCTTAGCTCCTACGAGCAGTACTTC
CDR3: CASSRLLSSYEQYF

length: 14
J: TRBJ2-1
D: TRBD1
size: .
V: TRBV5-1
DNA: TGCGCCAGCAGCCCCCGGACAGGGTACAATGAGCAGTTCTTC
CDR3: CASSPRTGYNEQFF

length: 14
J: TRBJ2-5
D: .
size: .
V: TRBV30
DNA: TGTGCCTGGAGTGGGGGTAGCGGACAAGAGACCCAGTACTTC
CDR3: CAWSGGSGQETQYF

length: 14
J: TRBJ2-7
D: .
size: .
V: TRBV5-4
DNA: TGTGCCAGCAGCTTCGGGGGGCCGGGGATCGAGCAGTACTTC
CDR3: CASSFGGPGIEQYF

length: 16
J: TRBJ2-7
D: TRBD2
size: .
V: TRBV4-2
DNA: TGTGCCAGCAGCCCAAGGAGCGGGGGCGCCTCCTACGAGCAGTACTTC
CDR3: CASSPRSGGASYEQYF

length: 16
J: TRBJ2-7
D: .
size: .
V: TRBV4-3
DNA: TGCGCCAGCAGCCAGGGGAGGGGGGAGTTCTCCTACGAGCAGTACTTC
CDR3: CASSQGRGEFSYEQYF

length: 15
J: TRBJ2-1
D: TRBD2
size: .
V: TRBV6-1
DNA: TGTGCCACCGTCGATGGGACTAGCGGACCCAATGAGCAGTTCTTC
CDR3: CATVDGTSGPNEQFF

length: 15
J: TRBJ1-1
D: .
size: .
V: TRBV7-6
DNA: TGTGCCAGCAGCTTATTCACTGAGGGGTCCACTGAAGCTTTCTTT
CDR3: CASSLFTEGSTEAFF

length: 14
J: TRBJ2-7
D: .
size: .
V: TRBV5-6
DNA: TGTGCCAGCAGCTTGTCGGACCTTTTCTACGAGCAGTACTTC
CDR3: CASSLSDLFYEQYF

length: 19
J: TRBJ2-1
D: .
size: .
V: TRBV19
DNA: TGTGCCAGTAGTGGCCCCAGGGCCGCTAGGGCCCCAAGGGACGATGAGCAGTTCTTC
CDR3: CASSGPRAARAPRDDEQFF

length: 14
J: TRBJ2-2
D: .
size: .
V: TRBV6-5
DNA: TGTGCCAGCAGTTACGCGACAGGCTCCGGGGAGCTGTTTTTT
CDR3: CASSYATGSGELFF

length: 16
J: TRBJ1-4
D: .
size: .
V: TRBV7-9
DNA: TGTGCCAGCAGCTTAAGGGAGACAGCAACTAATGAAAAACTGTTTTTT
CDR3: CASSLRETATNEKLFF

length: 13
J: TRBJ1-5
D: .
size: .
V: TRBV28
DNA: TGTGCCAGCAGTTTAAATTCGGGGGAGCCCCAGCATTTT
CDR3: CASSLNSGEPQHF

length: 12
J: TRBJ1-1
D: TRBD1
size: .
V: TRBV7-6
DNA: TGTGCCAGCAGCCCCGGTCGGGACAGAGCTTTCTTT
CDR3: CASSPGRDRAFF

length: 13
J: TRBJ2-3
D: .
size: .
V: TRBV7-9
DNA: TGTGCCAGCAGCTCCGGAGGAACAGATACGCAGTATTTT
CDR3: CASSSGGTDTQYF

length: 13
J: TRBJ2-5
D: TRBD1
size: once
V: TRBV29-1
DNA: TGCAGCGTTGAAGGACAGGGGATAGAGACCCAGTACTTC
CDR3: CSVEGQGIETQYF

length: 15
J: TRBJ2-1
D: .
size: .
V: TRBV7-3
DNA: TGTGCCAGCAGCCCAGCAGGGGGGTTTGGCAATGAGCAGTTCTTC
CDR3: CASSPAGGFGNEQFF

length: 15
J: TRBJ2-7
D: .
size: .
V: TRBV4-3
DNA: TGCGCCAGCAGCCAAGGAATTAGCGCCTCCTACGAGCAGTACTTC
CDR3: CASSQGISASYEQYF

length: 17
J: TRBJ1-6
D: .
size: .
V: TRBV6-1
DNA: TGTGCCAGCAGTGGGTTTTTAATGGGGGGATATAATTCACCCCTCCACTTT
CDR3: CASSGFLMGGYNSPLHF

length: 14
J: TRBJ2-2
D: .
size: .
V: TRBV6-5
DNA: TGTGCCAGCTCTGCCGAGGTAGACACCGGGGAGCTGTTTTTT
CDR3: CASSAEVDTGELFF

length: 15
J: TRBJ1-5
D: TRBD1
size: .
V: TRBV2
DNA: TGTGCCAGCAGCAACCGGGACAGGAACAATCAGCCCCAGCATTTT
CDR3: CASSNRDRNNQPQHF

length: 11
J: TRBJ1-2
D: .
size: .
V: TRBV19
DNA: TGTGCCAGTAGTGATGGCTACGGCTACACCTTC
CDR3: CASSDGYGYTF

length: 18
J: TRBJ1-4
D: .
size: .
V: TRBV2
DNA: TGTGCCACCTCAGGGCAGCCTCCCAGTTGGTCTTTAGATGAAAAACTGTTTTTT
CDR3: CATSGQPPSWSLDEKLFF

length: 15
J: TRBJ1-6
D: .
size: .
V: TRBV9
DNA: TGTGCCAGCAGCGTAGATGGGGCCTGGGGTTCACCCCTCCACTTT
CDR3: CASSVDGAWGSPLHF

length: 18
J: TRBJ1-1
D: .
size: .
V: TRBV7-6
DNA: TGTGCCAGCAGCTTCGGGACGGCGGGGAGCGTTATGAACACTGAAGCTTTCTTT
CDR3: CASSFGTAGSVMNTEAFF

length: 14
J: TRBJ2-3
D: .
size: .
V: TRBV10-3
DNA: TGTGCCGTCAGGGCGGCGGGGTCCTCGGATACGCAGTATTTT
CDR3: CAVRAAGSSDTQYF

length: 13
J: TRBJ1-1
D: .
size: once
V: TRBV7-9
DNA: TGTGCCAGCAGCTTAGCTTTGACAGATGAAGCTTTCTTT
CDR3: CASSLALTDEAFF

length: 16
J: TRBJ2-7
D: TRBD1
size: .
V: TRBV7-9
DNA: TGTGCCAGCAGCTTTTTACAGGGGTTGATAGGCTACGAGCAGTACTTC
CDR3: CASSFLQGLIGYEQYF

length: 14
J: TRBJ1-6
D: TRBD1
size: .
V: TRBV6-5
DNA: TGTGCCAGCCGACCGACAGGGGAAACTTCACCCCTCCACTTT
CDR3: CASRPTGETSPLHF

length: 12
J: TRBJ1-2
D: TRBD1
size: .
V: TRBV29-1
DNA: TGCAGCGGAGGGGGCGCGGTCTATGGCTACACCTTC
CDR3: CSGGGAVYGYTF

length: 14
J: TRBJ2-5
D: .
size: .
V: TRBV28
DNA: TGTGCCAGCAGCCCCCTCGACAGCCAAGAGACCCAGTACTTC
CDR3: CASSPLDSQETQYF

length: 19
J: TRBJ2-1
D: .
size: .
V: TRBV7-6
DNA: TGTGCCAGCAGCTTAGCGAACGGTTTGGTGGAACGCTCCTACAATGAGCAGTTCTTC
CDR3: CASSLANGLVERSYNEQFF

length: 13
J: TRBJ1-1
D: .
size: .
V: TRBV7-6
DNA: TGTGCCAGCAACCAGGGGACGCACACTGAAGCTTTCTTT
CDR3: CASNQGTHTEAFF

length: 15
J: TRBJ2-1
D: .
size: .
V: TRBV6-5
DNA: TGTGCCAGCAGTTACTCGAAACGCCCGGCTGGTGAGCAGTTCTTC
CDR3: CASSYSKRPAGEQFF

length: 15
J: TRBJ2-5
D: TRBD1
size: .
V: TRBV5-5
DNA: TGTGCCAGCAGAACGACAGGGTGGGCACAAGAGACCCAGTACTTC
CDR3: CASRTTGWAQETQYF

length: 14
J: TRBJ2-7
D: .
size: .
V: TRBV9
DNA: TGTGCCAGCAGCGTAAGCCAGGGGAACGACGAGCAGTACTTC
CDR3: CASSVSQGNDEQYF

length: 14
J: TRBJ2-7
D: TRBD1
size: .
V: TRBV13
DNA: TGTGCCAGCAGCTTAGCGGGACAGGCCTACGAGCAGTACTTC
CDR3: CASSLAGQAYEQYF

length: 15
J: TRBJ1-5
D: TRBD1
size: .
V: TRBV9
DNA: TGTGCCAGCAGCGTAGGGACAGGCGGCAATCAGCCCCAGCATTTT
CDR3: CASSVGTGGNQPQHF

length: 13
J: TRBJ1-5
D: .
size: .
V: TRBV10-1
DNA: TGCGCCAGCCCCCCCGGGAGGGATCAGCCCCAGCATTTT
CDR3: CASPPGRDQPQHF

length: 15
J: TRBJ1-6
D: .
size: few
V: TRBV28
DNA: TGTGCCAGCAGCAAACAACAGACCTATAATTCACCCCTCCACTTT
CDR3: CASSKQQTYNSPLHF

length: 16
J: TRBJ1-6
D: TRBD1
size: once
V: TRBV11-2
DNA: TGTGCCAGCAGCTTAGATGGCCAGGGGGCCAATTCACCCCTCCACTTT
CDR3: CASSLDGQGANSPLHF

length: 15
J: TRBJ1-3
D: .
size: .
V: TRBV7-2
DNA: TGTGCCAGCAGCCCCCCCGGGCCCTCTGGAAACACCATATATTTT
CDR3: CASSPPGPSGNTIYF

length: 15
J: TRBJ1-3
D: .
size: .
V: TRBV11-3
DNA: TGTGCCAGCAGCTTAGGTGTAGGAGTTTGTAACACCATATATTTT
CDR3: CASSLGVGVCNTIYF

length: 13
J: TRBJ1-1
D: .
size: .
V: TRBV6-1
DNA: TGTGCCAGCAGATTTGGTGGAGGGACTGAAGCTTTCTTT
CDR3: CASRFGGGTEAFF